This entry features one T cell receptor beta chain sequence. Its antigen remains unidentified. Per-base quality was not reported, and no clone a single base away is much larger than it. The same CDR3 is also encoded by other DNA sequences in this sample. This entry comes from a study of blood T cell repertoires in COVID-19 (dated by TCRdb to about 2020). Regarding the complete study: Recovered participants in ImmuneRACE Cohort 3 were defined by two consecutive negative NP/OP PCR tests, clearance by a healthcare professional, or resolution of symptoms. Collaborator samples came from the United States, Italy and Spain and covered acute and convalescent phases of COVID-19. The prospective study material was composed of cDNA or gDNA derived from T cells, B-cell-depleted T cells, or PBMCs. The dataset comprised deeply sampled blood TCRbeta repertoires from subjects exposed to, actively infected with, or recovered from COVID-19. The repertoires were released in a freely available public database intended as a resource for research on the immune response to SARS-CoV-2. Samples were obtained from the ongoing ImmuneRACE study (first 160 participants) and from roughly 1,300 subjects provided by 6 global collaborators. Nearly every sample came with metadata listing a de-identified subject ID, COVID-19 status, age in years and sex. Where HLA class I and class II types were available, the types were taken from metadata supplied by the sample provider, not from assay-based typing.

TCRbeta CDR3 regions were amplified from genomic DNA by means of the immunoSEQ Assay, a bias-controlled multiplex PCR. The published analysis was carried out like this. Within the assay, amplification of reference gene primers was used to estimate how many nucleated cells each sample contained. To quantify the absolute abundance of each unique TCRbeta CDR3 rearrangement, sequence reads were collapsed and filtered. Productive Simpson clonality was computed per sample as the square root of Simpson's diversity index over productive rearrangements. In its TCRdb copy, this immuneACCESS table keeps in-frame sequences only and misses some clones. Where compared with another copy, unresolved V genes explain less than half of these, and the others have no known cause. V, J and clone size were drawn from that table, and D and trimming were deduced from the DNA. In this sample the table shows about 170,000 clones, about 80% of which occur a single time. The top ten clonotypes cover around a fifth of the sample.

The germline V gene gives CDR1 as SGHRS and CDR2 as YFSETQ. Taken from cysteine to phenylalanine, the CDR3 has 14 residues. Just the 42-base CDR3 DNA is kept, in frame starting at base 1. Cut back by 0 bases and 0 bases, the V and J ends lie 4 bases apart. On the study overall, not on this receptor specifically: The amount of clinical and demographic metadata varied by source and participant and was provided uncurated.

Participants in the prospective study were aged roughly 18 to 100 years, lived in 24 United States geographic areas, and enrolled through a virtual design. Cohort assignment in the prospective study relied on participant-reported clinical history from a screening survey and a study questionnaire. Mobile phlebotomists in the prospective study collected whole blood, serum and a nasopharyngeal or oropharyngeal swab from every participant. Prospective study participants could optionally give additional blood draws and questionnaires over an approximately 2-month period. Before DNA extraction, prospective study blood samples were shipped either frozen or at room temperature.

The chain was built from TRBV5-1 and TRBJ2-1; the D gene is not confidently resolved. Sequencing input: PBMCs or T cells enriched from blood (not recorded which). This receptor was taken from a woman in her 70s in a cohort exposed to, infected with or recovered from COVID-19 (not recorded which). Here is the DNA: TGCGCCAGCAGCTTGGATAGCTCCTACAATGAGCAGTTCTTC. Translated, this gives CASSLDSSYNEQFF.